This TCR beta chain was recorded in a study of shared clonotypes between healthy human individuals. Overall study findings and caveats: Against clonotypes common to all four donors, non-shared ones had lower generation probabilities.

This clone was detected only once. As yet, its antigen is unknown. Deep-level assay runs were performed. Using immunoSEQ multiplex PCR, the repertoire was profiled, and TCRdb retains in-frame clones only, with some absent. The data contain about 2.3 million clones, just under 95% of them singletons. The sequenced sample consisted of naive CD4+ T cells from PBMCs. The subset was: CD45RA+ positively selected. The receptor was derived from a man between 18 and 35 years old in good health. Some clones in this sample may be carry-over from other donors' samples.

DNA of the CDR3: TGTGCCAGCAGTTTTATCGATTCACCCCTCCACTTT. This codes for CASSFIDSPLHF. The rearrangement joins TRBV27 to TRBJ1-6; D not certain. This CDR3 has 12 residues. Germline lookup yields CDR1 MNHEY and CDR2 SMNVEV (reference sequence). The V end was cut by 3 bases, the J end by 8 bases, with 5 bases between.